This entry lists 5 T cell receptor beta chains sequenced from one sample in a study of a mutant IDH1 vaccine in newly diagnosed glioma. These TCRs are of unknown antigen specificity. Time point denoted: week 35, safety follow-up. A 20-mer mutant IDH1 peptide at 300 ug was injected subcutaneously with topical imiquimod. Only in-frame clones appear in the TCRdb table, and some are missing; sequencing was by immunoSEQ multiplex PCR. The table records 30,000 to 40,000 clones, about four fifths of them present only once. Sequences were derived from PBMCs, sampled from a glioma patient whose treatment included an IDH1 peptide vaccine. These receptors were obtained from a man in his forties with glioma. Some clones in this sample may be carry-over from other donors' samples.

CDR3 sequence: CASSLWGVGQPQHF. The CDR3 coding sequence is TGTGCCAGCAGCTTATGGGGGGTGGGTCAGCCCCAGCATTTT. The rearrangement links TRBV11-2 to TRBJ1-5; TRBD1 is a possible D gene (5 bases). The germline CDR1 and CDR2 sequences are SGHAT and FQNNGV. CDR3 size: 14 residues. Trimming stripped 2 bases from V and 6 bases from J, with 11 bases between.

The chain combines TRBV30 with TRBJ1-6, with D uncertain. CDR3 length: 12 residues. The germline V and J ends were trimmed by 5 bases and 3 bases, with 5 bases remaining between them. Germline assignment: CDR1 GTSNPN and CDR2 SVGIG (reference sequence). Here the CDR3 reads CAWGFYNSPLHF. CDR3 in DNA: TGTGCCTGGGGATTCTATAATTCACCCCTCCACTTT.

This clone showed up just a few times. This chain links TRBV11-2 with TRBJ1-1, with D tentatively TRBD1 (5 bases). Germline lookup yields CDR1 SGHAT and CDR2 FQNNGV. V lost 3 bases and J 3 bases, leaving 17 bases between the germline ends. The CDR3 is 16 amino acids. In DNA form, the CDR3 reads TGTGCCAGCAGCTTGAGGGTCATCGGGGGGGACACTGAAGCTTTCTTT. Translated, it gives CASSLRVIGGDTEAFF.

This clone came up once. The chain carries TRBV4-1 and TRBJ1-5; D unclear. There are 15 residues in the CDR3. The V gene lost 1 base and the J gene lost 0 bases, with 7 bases spanning the gap. Germline-derived CDR1 and CDR2 are MGHRA and YSYEKL. Here the CDR3 DNA reads TGCGCCAGCAGCCAAGCAGGCTTTAGCAATCAGCCCCAGCATTTT. It is translated as CASSQAGFSNQPQHF.

The chain couples TRBV6-1 to TRBJ1-5; D perhaps matches TRBD1 (6 bases). Germline CDR1 and CDR2: MNHNS and SASEGT. Trimming took off 3 bases at V and 4 bases at J, with 13 bases between the two ends. CDR3 length equals 15 residues. The CDR3 loop is CASSDGQGWNQPQHF. Written as DNA, the CDR3 is TGTGCCAGCAGTGATGGGCAGGGGTGGAATCAGCCCCAGCATTTT.